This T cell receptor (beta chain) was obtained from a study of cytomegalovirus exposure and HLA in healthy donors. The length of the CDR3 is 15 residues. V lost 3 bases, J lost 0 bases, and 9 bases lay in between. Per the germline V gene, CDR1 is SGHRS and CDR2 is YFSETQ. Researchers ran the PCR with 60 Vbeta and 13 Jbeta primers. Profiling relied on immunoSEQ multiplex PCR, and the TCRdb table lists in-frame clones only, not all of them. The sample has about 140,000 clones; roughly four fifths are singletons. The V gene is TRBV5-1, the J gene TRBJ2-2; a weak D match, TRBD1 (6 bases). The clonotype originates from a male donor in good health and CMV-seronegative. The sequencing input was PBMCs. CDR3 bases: TGCGCCAGCAGCTCGACAGGAGCGAACACCGGGGAGCTGTTTTTT. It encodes CASSSTGANTGELFF.